The 6 T cell receptor beta chains reported below all come from one sample, sequenced in a study of vaccination effects on CD4 cells after COVID-19. The repertoire was sequenced with immunoSEQ multiplex PCR; TCRdb's copy has only in-frame clones and lacks some. The sample consists of 25,000 to 30,000 clones, about 80% of them appearing once. These receptors' antigens are unknown. Under the ViraFEST assay, PBMC were stimulated with viral peptide pools so that antigen-specific CD4+ T cells expanded. Sequencing was performed afterwards. At the end of 10 days of culture, CD4+ T cells were isolated. Each vaccine recipient was nucleocapsid antibody negative and had no prior SARS-CoV-2 infection. This material consisted of CD4+ T cells from PBMCs cultured with SARS-CoV-2 spike peptides, taken before COVID-19 vaccination. These receptors originate from a human donor who received a COVID-19 vaccine.

The chain's CDR3 is CAWSVRGWDTEAFF. DNA for the CDR3: TGTGCCTGGAGTGTAAGGGGATGGGACACTGAAGCTTTCTTT. This chain joins TRBV30 and TRBJ1-1; D possibly corresponds to TRBD1 (5 bases). The CDR3 loop spans 14 amino acids. The germline V gene has CDR1 GTSNPN and CDR2 SVGIG (reference sequence). With 0 bases removed from V and 3 bases from J, the gap between germline ends came to 11 bases.

This sequence joins TRBV4-1 and TRBJ1-5, with TRBD1 matching over 11 bases. The V gene's germline CDR1 is MGHRA and CDR2 YSYEKL. The CDR3 extends over 17 amino acids. V dropped 0 bases and J dropped 4; count of bases not matched to a gene: 5. This CDR3 reads CASSQDLGTGGNQPQHF. CDR3 DNA: TGCGCCAGCAGCCAAGATTTGGGGACAGGGGGGAATCAGCCCCAGCATTTT.

With respect to this clone: The sample contains more than one DNA sequence encoding this CDR3. V and J are TRBV4-3 and TRBJ1-5, with a tentative D call TRBD1 (5 bases). Germline V lookup: CDR1 LGHNA, CDR2 YSLEER. The ends were cut back, 0 bases at V and 4 bases at J, with 13 bases in the middle. The length of the CDR3 is 16 residues. CDR3 protein: CASSQDLRGGNQPQHF. The CDR3 DNA reads TGCGCCAGCAGCCAAGATCTCCGGGGGGGGAATCAGCCCCAGCATTTT.

The chain recombines TRBV4-1 with TRBJ1-6, with D possibly TRBD1 on 5 matching bases. V was shortened by 1 base and J by 3 bases, with 7 bases between the two germline ends. CDR1 and CDR2 from the germline V gene are MGHRA and YSYEKL. The CDR3 covers 15 residues. The CDR3 loop is CASSQVGGYNSPLHF. DNA of the CDR3: TGCGCCAGCAGCCAAGTGGGGGGCTATAATTCACCCCTCCACTTT.

This chain joins TRBV18 and TRBJ2-5, with TRBD2 as a possible D gene (6 bases). The length of the CDR3 is 14 residues. The ends were cut back, 0 bases at V and 5 bases at J, with 10 bases in the middle. Germline values: CDR1 KGHSH, CDR2 LQKENI. The CDR3 DNA follows: TGTGCCAGCTCACCACCCGGAGGGCGGGAGACCCAGTACTTC. Amino acid sequence: CASSPPGGRETQYF.

This chain joins TRBV7-9 and TRBJ2-5; 8 bases align to TRBD2. Germline trimming cut 0 bases from V and 5 bases from J; bases unmatched to any gene: 5. Germline V lookup: CDR1 SEHNR, CDR2 FQNEAQ (reference sequence). This CDR3 region has 15 residues. The CDR3 loop is CASSLAAGGGETQYF. The CDR3 nucleotides are TGTGCCAGCAGCTTAGCGGCGGGAGGAGGGGAGACCCAGTACTTC.